Listed below are T cell receptor beta chains from one sample, sequenced in a study of siplizumab effects on memory and regulatory T cells. Profiling relied on immunoSEQ multiplex PCR, and the TCRdb table lists in-frame clones only, not all of them. The sample carries around 100,000 clones, 80% to 95% recorded once. The sequenced sample consisted of CD4+ T cells sorted from blood. These receptors all stem from a human donor in good health. Both conserved end residues are trimmed from each CDR3. Only some rows state a clone size, as once, few, many or a class for expanded clones.

V gene	clone size	CDR3 length	J gene	CDR3 protein
TRBV7-3	.	13	TRBJ2-3	ASSSFPTSADTQY
TRBV5-1	few	13	TRBJ1-1	ASSFQGATNTEAF
TRBV5-1	.	15	TRBJ2-3	ASSPRTSGGVTDTQY
TRBV10-2	.	11	TRBJ1-1	ASSEVRGAEAF
TRBV4-1	.	13	TRBJ2-1	ASSSPRMGTEEQF
TRBV5-1	once	14	TRBJ1-2	ASSNGPDRAGYGYT
TRBV10-3	.	16	TRBJ2-2	AIRGYKSEQLNTGELF
TRBV5-1	.	11	TRBJ1-4	ASSPHQNEKLF
TRBV15	.	14	TRBJ2-5	ATSTRRGAYQETQY
TRBV15	.	15	TRBJ1-3	ATSGGQAPLSGNTIY
TRBV6-4	.	11	TRBJ1-1	ASSDDLRTEAF
TRBV19	.	15	TRBJ2-2	ASSITSGGAATGELF
TRBV29-1	.	14	TRBJ2-3	SVARSGTESTDTQY
TRBV9	.	13	TRBJ2-2	ASKEEGTFTGELF
TRBV18	.	12	TRBJ1-1	ASSPGVLNTEAF
TRBV6-1	.	12	TRBJ1-2	ASSEQGARDGYT
TRBV6-5	.	11	TRBJ1-2	ASSQTLNYGYT